This entry describes one T cell receptor beta chain. This sample stems from a study of cytomegalovirus exposure and HLA in healthy donors. PCR used 60 Vbeta primers and 13 Jbeta primers. Profiled with immunoSEQ multiplex PCR; TCRdb holds only in-frame clones, not every one. Of about 64,000 clones listed, 85% are singletons. Trimming removed 5 bases from V and 0 bases from J, with 10 bases in between. The CDR3 sequence is 14 residues long. Per germline, CDR1 SGHTA and CDR2 FQGTGA. Sequencing was carried out using PBMCs. This receptor was obtained from a female donor in good health and CMV-seronegative. The genes are TRBV7-3 and TRBJ1-1; no definite D call. The CDR3 sequence: CASSPGSLNTEAFF. DNA for the CDR3: TGTGCCAGCAGCCCGGGGAGTCTGAACACTGAAGCTTTCTTT.